The T cell receptor beta chain described here comes from a study of T cell responses to AZD1222 COVID-19 vaccine. The table came from immunoSEQ multiplex PCR; TCRdb's copy has only in-frame clones and leaves some out. The repertoire includes some 150,000 clones, approximately 94% of them detected once, and about 1.9% sits in the top ten. The V end lost 5 bases, the J end lost 9 bases, and 20 bases lay between the germline ends. This CDR3 has 16 amino acids. Germline-derived CDR1 and CDR2 are MNHEY and SMNVEV (reference sequence). Sequencing used peripheral blood, obtained on day 0 of AZD1222 vaccination. This chain connects TRBV27 to TRBJ1-6; no firm D call. The TCR originated in an adult in good health. The CDR3 DNA is TGTGCCAGCAGTCCTGGACGGATGGCGGCTATTTCACCCCTCCACTTT. This codes for CASSPGRMAAISPLHF.